In this sample, the clone carrying this T cell receptor beta chain turned up a few times. The sample belongs to a study of CD8 T cells in ankylosing spondylitis. TCRdb called the 5' RACE reads again in MiXCR, with one record for every CDR3 protein. The sample has around 150,000 distinct CDR3 sequences, 11% seen once; the top ten hold 4.1%. The CDR3 runs to 13 residues. Germline CDR1 DFQATT, CDR2 SNEGSKA (reference sequence). The junction had 2 bases not matched to a gene; V was cut back by 6 bases and J by 0 bases. Sequencing was done on a sample of blood, either unsorted or a sorted T cell fraction (not recorded which). This TCR came from a female donor with ankylosing spondylitis or in good health (not recorded which). V and J are TRBV20-1 and TRBJ2-7, with 10 positions matching TRBD2. CDR3 amino acids: CSAIAGGSYEQYF. In nucleotides, the CDR3 is TGCAGTGCCATAGCGGGGGGCTCCTACGAGCAGTACTTC.